The clone carrying this T cell receptor (beta chain) showed up just a few times. No antigen is known for it. The record originates from a study of T cell repertoires in cytomegalovirus infection. From the reads, TCRdb called clonotypes with MiXCR, one entry per CDR3 protein. Found here are around 270,000 distinct CDR3 sequences, over 8% of them singletons; the top ten hold more than 13%. Whole-study findings and limits: Across the ex vivo response, the dominant clonotypes were HLA-C-restricted CMV-specific TCR beta clonotypes.

The V end was cut by 4 bases, the J end by 0 bases, with 3 bases between. The CDR3 is made up of 11 amino acids. Germline CDR1 SQVTM, CDR2 ANQGSEA. Sequencing was performed on PBMCs. The TCR sequence derives from a human donor in good health (CMV status not recorded). Some clones in this sample may be carry-over from other donors' samples. The chain joins TRBV29-1 to TRBJ1-1, with unresolved D. CDR3 in DNA: TGCAGCGTTGGGATGAACACTGAAGCTTTCTTT. This encodes CSVGMNTEAFF.